The T cell receptor (beta chain) described here comes from a study of blood T cells in healthy people across ages. Study-wide results and limits: Long-lived donors carried more naive CD4+ cells and greater diversity than aged donors.

With regard to this clonotype: What it binds is not known.

V dropped 0 bases and J dropped 11 bases, with 16 bases sitting between them. CDR1 and CDR2 from the germline V gene are LGHNA and YNFKEQ. The CDR3 has 14 amino acids. A second PCR, run for about 7 to 11 cycles, used a sample-barcoded 5' primer plus a J-beta primer mix. Samples each returned at least 2.5 million CDR3-containing paired-end reads. TCRdb processed the 5' RACE reads anew with MiXCR; each CDR3 protein has one entry. The sample yields under 2,000,000 distinct CDR3 sequences, around half seen once. This chain links TRBV4-2 with TRBJ2-5; no reliable D call. The sequence was collected from a woman in her 40s in good health. What was sequenced was blood. The CDR3 nucleotides are TGTGCCAGCAGCCAAGACCTAGTAGAGCCAGAGCAGTACTTC. This gives the protein CASSQDLVEPEQYF.